The source of this T cell receptor (beta chain) is a study of T cell responses to AZD1222 COVID-19 vaccine. Overall study: Pooling of second doses given at about 4 or about 12 weeks was done. General study results and limits: Clonal diversity was possibly underestimated; the donors were predominantly white British and more often female. None of the repertoires were sampled until the peak T cell response had passed. It was only a handful of AZD1222 recipients who were seropositive at baseline.

For this clone: Its antigen remains unidentified.

Sequenced by immunoSEQ multiplex PCR; TCRdb stores in-frame clones only, minus some. The repertoire holds some 120,000 clones, with 90% to 95% as singletons. This CDR3 contains 14 residues. The germline gives CDR1 SGHTA, CDR2 FQGNSA. V was clipped by 2 bases and J by 4 bases, with 11 bases between them. Sequencing was performed on peripheral blood, taken on day 0 of AZD1222 vaccination. The chain combines TRBV7-2 with TRBJ1-1, with D perhaps TRBD1 (6 bases). This receptor was obtained from an adult in good health. The CDR3 nucleotides are TGTGCCAGCAGCTTAAGTCAGGGGCTCACTGAAGCTTTCTTT. Its translation: CASSLSQGLTEAFF. The whole variable domain, remainder taken from reference TRBV7-2 and TRBJ1-1, is GAGVSQSPSNKVTEKGKDVELRCDPISGHTALYWYRQSLGQGLEFLIYFQGNSAPDKSGLPSDRFSAERTGGSVSTLTIQRTQQEDSAVYLCASSLSQGLTEAFFGQGTRLTVV.